This T cell receptor beta chain stems from a study of cytomegalovirus exposure and HLA in healthy donors. Generated by immunoSEQ multiplex PCR, the TCRdb table keeps only in-frame clones and is missing some. This sample has under 200,000 clones, with roughly 90% found just once. Germline V gene lookup returns CDR1 MNHEY and CDR2 SVGAGI. The CDR3 covers 14 residues. The V and J ends lost 2 bases and 3 bases respectively, with 9 bases between them. Study conclusions and caveats: Reported performance of the classifier showed diagnosis of cytomegalovirus status with high specificity and sensitivity.

A word on this clone: No antigen is known for it.

The TCR comes from a woman aged 18-29 years in good health and CMV-seronegative. Sequenced input: PBMCs. The V call is TRBV6-5, the J call TRBJ2-3; D might be TRBD2 (6 bases). CDR3 bases: TGTGCCAGCAGTTACAGGCGGGAAACAGATACGCAGTATTTT. As protein: CASSYRRETDTQYF.